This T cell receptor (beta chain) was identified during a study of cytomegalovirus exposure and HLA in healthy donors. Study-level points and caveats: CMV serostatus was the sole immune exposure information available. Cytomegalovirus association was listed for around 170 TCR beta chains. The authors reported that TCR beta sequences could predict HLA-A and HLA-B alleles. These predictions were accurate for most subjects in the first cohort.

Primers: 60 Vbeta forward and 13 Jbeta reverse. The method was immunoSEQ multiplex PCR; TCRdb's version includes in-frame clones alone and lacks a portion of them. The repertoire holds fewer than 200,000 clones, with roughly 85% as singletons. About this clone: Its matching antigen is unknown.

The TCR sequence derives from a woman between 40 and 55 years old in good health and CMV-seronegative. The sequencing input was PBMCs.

This CDR3 is CASSFLLGQEAFF. CDR3 nucleotides: TGTGCCAGCAGTTTCCTGTTGGGACAGGAAGCTTTCTTT. The rearrangement links TRBV27 to TRBJ1-1; 7 bases line up with TRBD1. The CDR3 has 13 residues. Germline CDR1 and CDR2: MNHEY and SMNVEV (reference sequence). V was pared by 3 bases and J by 8 bases, with 6 bases of the junction left unmatched.